This T cell receptor beta chain is from a study of blood T cell repertoires in COVID-19. Assay used: immunoSEQ multiplex PCR; TCRdb lists only in-frame clones, some missing. The sample lists some 250,000 clones; around 80% were seen once. This clone came up a few times. Between the trimmed V and J ends, which lost 1 base and 5 bases, there was a span of 12 bases. The CDR3 has 16 amino acids. Germline V gives CDR1 SEHNR, CDR2 FQNEAQ (reference sequence). The clonotype originates from a man aged 55-75 years with acute or convalescent COVID-19. Sequenced input: peripheral blood. V gene TRBV7-9 combines with J gene TRBJ1-6, with D possibly matching TRBD1 (5 bases). The CDR3 nucleotides read TGTGCCAGCAGCTTAGGGGTGAACAGGAATAATTCACCCCTCCACTTT. The encoded protein is CASSLGVNRNNSPLHF.